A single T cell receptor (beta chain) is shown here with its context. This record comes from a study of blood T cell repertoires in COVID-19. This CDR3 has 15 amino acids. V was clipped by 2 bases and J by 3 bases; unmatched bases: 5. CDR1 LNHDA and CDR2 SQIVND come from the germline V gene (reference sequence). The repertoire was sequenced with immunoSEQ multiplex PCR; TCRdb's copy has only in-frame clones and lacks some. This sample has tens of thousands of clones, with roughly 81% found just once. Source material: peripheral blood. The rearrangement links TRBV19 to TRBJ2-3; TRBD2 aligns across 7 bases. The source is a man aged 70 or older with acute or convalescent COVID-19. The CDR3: CASSITGGSTDTQYF. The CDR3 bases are TGTGCCAGTAGTATAACGGGAGGCTCGACAGATACGCAGTATTTT.